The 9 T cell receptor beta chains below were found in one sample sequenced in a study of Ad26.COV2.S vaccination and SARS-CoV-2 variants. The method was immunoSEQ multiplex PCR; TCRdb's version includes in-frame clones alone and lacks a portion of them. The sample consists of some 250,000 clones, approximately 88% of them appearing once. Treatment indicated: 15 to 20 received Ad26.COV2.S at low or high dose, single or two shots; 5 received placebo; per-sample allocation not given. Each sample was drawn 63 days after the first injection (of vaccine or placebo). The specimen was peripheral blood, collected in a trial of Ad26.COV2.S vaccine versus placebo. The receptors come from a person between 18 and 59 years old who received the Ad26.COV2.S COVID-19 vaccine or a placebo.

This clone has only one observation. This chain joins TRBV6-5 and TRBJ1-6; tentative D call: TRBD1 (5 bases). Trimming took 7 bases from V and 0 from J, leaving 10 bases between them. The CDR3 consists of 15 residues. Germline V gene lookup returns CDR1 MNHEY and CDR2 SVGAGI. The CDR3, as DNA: TGTGCCAGCATCACAGGTAGCTCCTATAATTCACCCCTCCACTTT. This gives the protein CASITGSSYNSPLHF.

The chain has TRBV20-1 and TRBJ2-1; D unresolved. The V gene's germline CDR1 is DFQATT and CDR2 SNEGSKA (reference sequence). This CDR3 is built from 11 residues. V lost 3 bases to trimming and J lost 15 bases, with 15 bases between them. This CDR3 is CSARKAAVLFF. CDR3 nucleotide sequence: TGCAGTGCTAGGAAGGCCGCAGTGTTGTTCTTC.

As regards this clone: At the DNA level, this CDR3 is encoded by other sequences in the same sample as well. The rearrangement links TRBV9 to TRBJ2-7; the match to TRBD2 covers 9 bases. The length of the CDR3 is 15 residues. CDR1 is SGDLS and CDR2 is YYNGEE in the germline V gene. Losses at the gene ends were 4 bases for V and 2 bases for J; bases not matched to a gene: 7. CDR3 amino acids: CASSPRLAGTYEQYF. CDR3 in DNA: TGTGCCAGCAGCCCCCGGCTAGCGGGAACCTACGAGCAGTACTTC.

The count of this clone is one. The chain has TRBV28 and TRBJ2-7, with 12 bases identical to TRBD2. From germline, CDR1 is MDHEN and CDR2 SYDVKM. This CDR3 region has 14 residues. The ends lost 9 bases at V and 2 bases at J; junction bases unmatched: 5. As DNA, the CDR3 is TGTGCCAGTTCGACTAGCGGGAGAACCTACGAGCAGTACTTC. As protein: CASSTSGRTYEQYF. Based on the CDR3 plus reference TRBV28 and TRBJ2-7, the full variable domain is DVKVTQSSRYLVKRTGEKVFLECVQDMDHENMFWYRQDPGLGLRLIYFSYDVKMKEKGDIPEGYSVSREKKERFSLILESASTNQTSMYLCASSTSGRTYEQYFGPGTRLTVT.

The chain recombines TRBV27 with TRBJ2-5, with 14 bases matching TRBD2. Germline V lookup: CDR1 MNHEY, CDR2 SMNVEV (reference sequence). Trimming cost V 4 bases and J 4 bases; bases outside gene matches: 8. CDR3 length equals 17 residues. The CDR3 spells CASSSGLAGGWGETQYF. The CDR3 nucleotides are TGTGCCAGCAGTTCCGGACTAGCGGGGGGCTGGGGAGAGACCCAGTACTTC.

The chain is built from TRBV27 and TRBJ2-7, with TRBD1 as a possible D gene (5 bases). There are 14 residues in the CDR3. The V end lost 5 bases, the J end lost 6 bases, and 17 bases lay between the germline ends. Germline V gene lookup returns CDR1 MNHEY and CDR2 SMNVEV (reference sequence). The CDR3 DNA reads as TGTGCCAGCAGTAAGGGGTTTATCGGTTTCGAGCAGTACTTC. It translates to CASSKGFIGFEQYF.

The CDR3 DNA is TGTGCCAGCAGTGCCAGTCCGGGACTAATGGGCAATGAGCAGTTCTTC. Its translation is CASSASPGLMGNEQFF. The genes are TRBV6-4 and TRBJ2-1, with 7 bases identical to TRBD2. CDR3 length: 16 residues. Germline CDR1 is MRHNA and CDR2 is SNTAGT. V gave up 4 bases and J gave up 6 bases; unmatched junction bases: 12.

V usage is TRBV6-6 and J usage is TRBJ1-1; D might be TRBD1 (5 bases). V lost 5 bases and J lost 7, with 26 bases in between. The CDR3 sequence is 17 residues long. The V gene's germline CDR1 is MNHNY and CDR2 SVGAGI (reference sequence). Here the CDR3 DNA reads TGTGCCAGCAGTCTACTAGGCGGCATCGGACACCGCAGTGAAGCTTTCTTT. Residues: CASSLLGGIGHRSEAFF.

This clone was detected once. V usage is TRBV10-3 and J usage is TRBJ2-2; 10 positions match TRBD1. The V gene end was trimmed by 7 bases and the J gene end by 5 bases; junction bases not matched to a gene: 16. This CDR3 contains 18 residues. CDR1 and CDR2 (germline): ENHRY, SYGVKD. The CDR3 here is CAITPMTGGMGKTGELFF. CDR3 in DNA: TGTGCCATCACACCTATGACAGGGGGCATGGGCAAGACCGGGGAGCTGTTTTTT.